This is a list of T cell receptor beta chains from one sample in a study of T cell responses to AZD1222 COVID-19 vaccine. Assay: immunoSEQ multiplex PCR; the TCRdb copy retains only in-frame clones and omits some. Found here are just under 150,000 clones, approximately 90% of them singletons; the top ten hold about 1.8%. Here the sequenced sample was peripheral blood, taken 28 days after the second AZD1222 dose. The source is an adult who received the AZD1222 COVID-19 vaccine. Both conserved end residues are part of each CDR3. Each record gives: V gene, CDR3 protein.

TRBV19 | CASSMSASRKLFF
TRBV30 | CAWSVPGTQNQPQHF
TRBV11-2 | CASRLPGQGTSNYGYTF
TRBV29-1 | CSVEDPATSTDTQYF
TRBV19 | CASSGGGKANTEAFF
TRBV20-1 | CSGGTSYEQYF
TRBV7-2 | CASSPRGQGGTYNSPLHF
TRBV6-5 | CASRPAGDSTDTQYF
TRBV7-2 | CASSLDYVDTQYF
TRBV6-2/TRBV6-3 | CASSYLAGDNEQFF
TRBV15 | CATSMGAAGGRHEQYF
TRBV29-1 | CSVEWRIGDTQYF
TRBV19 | CASSTGDSGPGYEQFF
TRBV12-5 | CASGFGRAEAFF
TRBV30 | CAWIPIREKNTEAFF
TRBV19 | CASSKEGDTGLGAQYF
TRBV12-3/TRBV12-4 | CASSRGGFYGYTF
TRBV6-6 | CASSYVQGAHDEQFF
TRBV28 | CASSLPLTGNTIYF
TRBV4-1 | CASSQVNREDGYTF
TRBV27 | CASSLGSATNEKLFF
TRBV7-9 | CASSPTGQGEKLFF
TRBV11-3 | CASSLTSGSRNEQFF